This TCR beta chain originates from a study of T cell clonotyping in hematopoietic cell transplantation. This CDR3 contains 16 residues. Losses at the gene ends were 3 bases for V and 4 bases for J; bases not matched to a gene: 7. Germline V CDR1 and CDR2: SGHTA, FQGNSA. Points from the study as a whole: Without cell sorting, CD4 versus CD8 contributions remain unresolved.

Note on this clone: The antigen is unknown.

The protocol was immunoSEQ multiplex PCR, while the TCRdb copy is restricted to in-frame clones and leaves out a portion. The data contain about 41,000 clones, 95% of them singletons. This receptor was taken from a man in his thirties or forties in good health. Some clones in this sample may be carry-over from other donors' samples. The sequenced sample consisted of peripheral blood mononuclear cells. This chain uses TRBV7-2 with TRBJ2-3, with 10 nucleotides matching TRBD2. This chain's CDR3 is CASSFYSGGIADTQYF. The CDR3 nucleotides read TGTGCCAGCAGCTTTTATAGCGGGGGGATCGCAGATACGCAGTATTTT.